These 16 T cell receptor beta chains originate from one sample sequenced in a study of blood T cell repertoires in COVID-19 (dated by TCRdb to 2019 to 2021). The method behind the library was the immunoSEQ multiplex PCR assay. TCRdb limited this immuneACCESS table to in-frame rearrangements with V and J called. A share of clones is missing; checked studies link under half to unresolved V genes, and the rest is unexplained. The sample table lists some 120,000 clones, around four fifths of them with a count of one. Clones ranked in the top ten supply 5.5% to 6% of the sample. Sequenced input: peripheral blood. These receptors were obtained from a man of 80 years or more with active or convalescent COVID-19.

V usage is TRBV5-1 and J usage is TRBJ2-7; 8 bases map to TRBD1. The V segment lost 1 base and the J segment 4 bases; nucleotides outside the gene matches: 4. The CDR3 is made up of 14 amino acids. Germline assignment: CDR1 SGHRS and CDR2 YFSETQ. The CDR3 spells CASSLSGGQYEQYF. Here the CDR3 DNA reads TGCGCCAGCAGCTTGTCAGGGGGCCAATACGAGCAGTACTTC. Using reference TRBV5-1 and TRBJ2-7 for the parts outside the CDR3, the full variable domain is KAGVTQTPRYLIKTRGQQVTLSCSPISGHRSVSWYQQTPGQGLQFLFEYFSETQRNKGNFPGRFSGRQFSNSRSEMNVSTLELGDSALYLCASSLSGGQYEQYFGPGTRLTVT.

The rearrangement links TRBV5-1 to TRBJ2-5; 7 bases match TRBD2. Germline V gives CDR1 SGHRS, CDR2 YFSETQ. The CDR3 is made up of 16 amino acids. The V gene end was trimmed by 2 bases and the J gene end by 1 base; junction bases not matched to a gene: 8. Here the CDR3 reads CASSLKRGVIQETQYF. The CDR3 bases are TGCGCCAGCAGCTTAAAGCGGGGAGTTATCCAAGAGACCCAGTACTTC.

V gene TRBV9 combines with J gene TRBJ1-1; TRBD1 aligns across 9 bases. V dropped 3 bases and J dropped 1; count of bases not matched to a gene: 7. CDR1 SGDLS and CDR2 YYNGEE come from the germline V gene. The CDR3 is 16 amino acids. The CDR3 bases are TGTGCCAGCAGCGAAGGGACAGGGTATCGGAACACTGAAGCTTTCTTT. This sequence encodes CASSEGTGYRNTEAFF.

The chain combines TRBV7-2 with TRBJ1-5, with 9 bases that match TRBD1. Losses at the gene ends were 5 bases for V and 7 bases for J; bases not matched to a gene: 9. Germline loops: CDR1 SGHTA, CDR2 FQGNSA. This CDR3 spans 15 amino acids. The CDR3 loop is CASSLRTGEEQPQHF. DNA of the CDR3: TGTGCCAGCAGCCTAAGGACAGGGGAAGAACAGCCCCAGCATTTT.

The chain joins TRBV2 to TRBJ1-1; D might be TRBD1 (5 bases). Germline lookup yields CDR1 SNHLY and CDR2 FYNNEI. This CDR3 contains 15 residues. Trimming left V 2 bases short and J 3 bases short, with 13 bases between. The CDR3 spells CASSERRGSDTEAFF. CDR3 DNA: TGTGCCAGCAGTGAAAGAAGGGGATCGGACACTGAAGCTTTCTTT.

The CDR3 spells CASSLGGDEQYF. The CDR3 nucleotides read TGTGCCAGCAGCCTAGGGGGGGACGAGCAGTACTTC. This rearrangement joins TRBV9 to TRBJ2-7, with D perhaps matching TRBD2 (7 bases). The CDR3 has 12 residues. Trimming removed 4 bases at V and 5 bases at J, with 10 bases between. Germline CDR1 and CDR2: SGDLS and YYNGEE.

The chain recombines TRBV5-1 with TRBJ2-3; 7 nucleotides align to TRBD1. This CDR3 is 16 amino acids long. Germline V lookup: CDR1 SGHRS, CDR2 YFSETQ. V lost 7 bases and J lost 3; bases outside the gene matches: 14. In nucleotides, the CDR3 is TGCGCCAGCGGAAGGGGGCTATCTGACTTTACAGATACGCAGTATTTT. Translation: CASGRGLSDFTDTQYF.

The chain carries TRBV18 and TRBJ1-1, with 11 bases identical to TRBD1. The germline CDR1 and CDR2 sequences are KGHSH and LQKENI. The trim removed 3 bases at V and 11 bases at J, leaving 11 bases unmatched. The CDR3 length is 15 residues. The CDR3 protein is CASSPDMGQGGAAFF. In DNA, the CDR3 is TGTGCCAGCTCACCCGACATGGGACAGGGGGGGGCGGCTTTCTTT.

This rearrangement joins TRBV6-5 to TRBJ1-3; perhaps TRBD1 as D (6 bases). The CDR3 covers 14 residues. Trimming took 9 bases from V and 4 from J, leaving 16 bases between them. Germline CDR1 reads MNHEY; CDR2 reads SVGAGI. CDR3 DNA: TGTGCCAGTGTCCCCCCAGGGGTAGGAAACACCATATATTTT. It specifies CASVPPGVGNTIYF.

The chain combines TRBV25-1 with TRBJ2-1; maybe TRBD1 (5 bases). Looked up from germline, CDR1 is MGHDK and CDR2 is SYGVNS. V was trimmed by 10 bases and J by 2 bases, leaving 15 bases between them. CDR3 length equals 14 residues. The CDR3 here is CATPTVIAYNEQFF. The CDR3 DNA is TGTGCCACCCCGACAGTCATCGCCTACAATGAGCAGTTCTTC. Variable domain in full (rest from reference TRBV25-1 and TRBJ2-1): EADIYQTPRYLVIGTGKKITLECSQTMGHDKMYWYQQDPGMELHLIHYSYGVNSTEKGDLSSESTVSRIRTEHFPLTLESARPSHTSQYLCATPTVIAYNEQFFGPGTRLTVL.

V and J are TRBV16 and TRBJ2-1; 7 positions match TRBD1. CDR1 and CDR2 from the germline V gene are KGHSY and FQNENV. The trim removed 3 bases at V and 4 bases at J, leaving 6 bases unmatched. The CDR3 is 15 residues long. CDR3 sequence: CASSHPTGQYNEQFF. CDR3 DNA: TGTGCCAGCAGCCATCCGACAGGGCAGTACAATGAGCAGTTCTTC.

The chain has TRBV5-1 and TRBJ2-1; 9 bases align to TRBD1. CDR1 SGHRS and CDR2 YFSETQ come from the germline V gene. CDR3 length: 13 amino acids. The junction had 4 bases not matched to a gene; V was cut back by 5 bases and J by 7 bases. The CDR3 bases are TGCGCCAGCAGATGGACAGGGGCTAATGAGCAGTTCTTC. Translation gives CASRWTGANEQFF.

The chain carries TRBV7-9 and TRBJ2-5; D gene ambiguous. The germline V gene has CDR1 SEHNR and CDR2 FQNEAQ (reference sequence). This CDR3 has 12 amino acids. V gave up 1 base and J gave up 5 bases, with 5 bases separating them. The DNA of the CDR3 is TGTGCCAGCAGCTTAGGCAGGGAGACCCAGTACTTC. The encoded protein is CASSLGRETQYF.

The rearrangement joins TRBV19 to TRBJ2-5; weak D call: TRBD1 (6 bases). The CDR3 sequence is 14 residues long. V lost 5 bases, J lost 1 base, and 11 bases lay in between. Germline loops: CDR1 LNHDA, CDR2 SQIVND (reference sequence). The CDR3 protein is CASSAYRAQETQYF. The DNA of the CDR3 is TGTGCCAGTAGTGCATACAGGGCCCAAGAGACCCAGTACTTC. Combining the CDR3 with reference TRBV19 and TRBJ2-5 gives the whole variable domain DGGITQSPKYLFRKEGQNVTLSCEQNLNHDAMYWYRQDPGQGLRLIYYSQIVNDFQKGDIAEGYSVSREKKESFPLTVTSAQKNPTAFYLCASSAYRAQETQYFGPGTRLLVL.

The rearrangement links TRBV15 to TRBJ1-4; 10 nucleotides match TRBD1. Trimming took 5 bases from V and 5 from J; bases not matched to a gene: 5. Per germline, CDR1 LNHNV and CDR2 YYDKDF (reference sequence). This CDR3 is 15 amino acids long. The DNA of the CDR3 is TGTGCCACCAGCCAATTGACAGGGGGCAATGAAAAACTGTTTTTT. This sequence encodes CATSQLTGGNEKLFF.

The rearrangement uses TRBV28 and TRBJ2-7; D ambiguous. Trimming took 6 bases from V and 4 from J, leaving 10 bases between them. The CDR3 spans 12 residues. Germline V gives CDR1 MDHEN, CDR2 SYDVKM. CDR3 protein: CASSQPGYEQYF. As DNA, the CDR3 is TGTGCCAGCAGCCAACCGGGTTACGAGCAGTACTTC.